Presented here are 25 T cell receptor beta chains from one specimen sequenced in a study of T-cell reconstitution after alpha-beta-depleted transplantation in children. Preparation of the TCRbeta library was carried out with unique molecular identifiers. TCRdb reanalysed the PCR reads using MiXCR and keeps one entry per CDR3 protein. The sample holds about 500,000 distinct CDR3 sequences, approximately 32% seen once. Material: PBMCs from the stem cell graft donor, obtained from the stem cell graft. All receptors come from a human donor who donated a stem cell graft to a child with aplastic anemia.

The CDR3 region has the DNA TGCAGTGCTAGAGTCTCTGGTAGCACAGATACGCAGTATTTT. Translated, it gives CSARVSGSTDTQYF. The genes are TRBV20-1 and TRBJ2-3, with D uncertain. Deletions cut 1 base from V and 0 bases from J, with 8 bases between. CDR3 length: 14 amino acids. Germline values: CDR1 DFQATT, CDR2 SNEGSKA (reference sequence).

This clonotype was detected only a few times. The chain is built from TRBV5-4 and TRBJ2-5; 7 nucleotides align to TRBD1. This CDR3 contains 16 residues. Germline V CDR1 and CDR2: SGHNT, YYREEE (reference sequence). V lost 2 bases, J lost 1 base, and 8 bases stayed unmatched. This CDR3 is CASSFFSQGRQETQYF. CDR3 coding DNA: TGTGCCAGCAGCTTTTTCTCACAGGGGCGCCAAGAGACCCAGTACTTC.

CDR3 DNA: TGCAGTGCTAATTCTCCGACAGGGGGGAATGAGCAGTTCTTC. Protein: CSANSPTGGNEQFF. The V gene is TRBV20-1, the J gene TRBJ2-1; 9 bases are shared with TRBD1. The CDR3 totals 14 residues. Germline CDR1 DFQATT, CDR2 SNEGSKA (reference sequence). J was trimmed by 7 bases and V by 4 bases; bases with no gene match: 8.

CDR3 in DNA: TGTGCCAGCAGTGAAAAGGACACTTCTACGCAGTATTTT. Its translation is CASSEKDTSTQYF. The genes are TRBV6-4 and TRBJ2-3; D possibly corresponds to TRBD1 (5 bases). CDR1 MRHNA and CDR2 SNTAGT come from the germline V gene. The CDR3 consists of 13 residues. The germline V and J ends were trimmed by 3 bases and 8 bases, with 12 bases remaining between them.

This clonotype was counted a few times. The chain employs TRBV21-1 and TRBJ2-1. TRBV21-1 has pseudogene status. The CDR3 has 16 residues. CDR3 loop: CASSKAGVVCYNEQFF. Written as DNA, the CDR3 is TGTGCCAGCAGCAAAGCGGGGGTGGTTTGTTACAATGAGCAGTTCTTC.

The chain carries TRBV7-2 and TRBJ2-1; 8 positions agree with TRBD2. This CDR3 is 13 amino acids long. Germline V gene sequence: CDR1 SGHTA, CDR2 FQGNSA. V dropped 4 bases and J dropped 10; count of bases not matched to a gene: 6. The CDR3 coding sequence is TGTGCCAGCAGCTCGTCATGGACTAGCGAGCAGTTCTTC. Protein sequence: CASSSSWTSEQFF.

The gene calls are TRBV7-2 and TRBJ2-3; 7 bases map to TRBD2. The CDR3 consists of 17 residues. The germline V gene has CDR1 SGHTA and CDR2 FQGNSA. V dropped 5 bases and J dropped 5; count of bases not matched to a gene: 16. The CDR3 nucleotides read TGTGCCAGCAGCCCCCGAAGGGCGGGAGACGTCATAGATACGCAGTATTTT. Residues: CASSPRRAGDVIDTQYF.

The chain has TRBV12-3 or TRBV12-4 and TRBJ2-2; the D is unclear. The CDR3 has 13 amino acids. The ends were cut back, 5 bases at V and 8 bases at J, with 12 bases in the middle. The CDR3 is CASSRLVTGELFF. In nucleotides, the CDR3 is TGTGCCAGCAGTCGTCTAGTGACTGGGGAGCTGTTTTTT.

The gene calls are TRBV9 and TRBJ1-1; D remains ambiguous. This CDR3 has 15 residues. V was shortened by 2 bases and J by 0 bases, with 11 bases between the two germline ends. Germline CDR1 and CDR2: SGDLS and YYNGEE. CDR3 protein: CASSVSLTMNTEAFF. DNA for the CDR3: TGTGCCAGCAGCGTCTCCCTCACCATGAACACTGAAGCTTTCTTT.

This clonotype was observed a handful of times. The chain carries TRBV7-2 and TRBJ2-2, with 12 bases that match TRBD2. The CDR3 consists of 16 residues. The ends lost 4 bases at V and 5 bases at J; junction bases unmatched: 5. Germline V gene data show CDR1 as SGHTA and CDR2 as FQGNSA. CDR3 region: CASSSRTSGNTGELFF. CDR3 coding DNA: TGTGCCAGCAGCTCACGGACTAGCGGGAATACCGGGGAGCTGTTTTTT.

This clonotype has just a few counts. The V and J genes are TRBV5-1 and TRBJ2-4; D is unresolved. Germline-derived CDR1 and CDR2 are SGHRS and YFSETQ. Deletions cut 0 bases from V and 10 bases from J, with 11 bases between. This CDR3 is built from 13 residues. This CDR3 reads CASSLESAPIQYF. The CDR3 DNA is TGCGCCAGCAGCTTGGAGTCAGCCCCTATTCAGTACTTC. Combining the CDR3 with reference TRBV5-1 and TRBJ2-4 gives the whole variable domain KAGVTQTPRYLIKTRGQQVTLSCSPISGHRSVSWYQQTPGQGLQFLFEYFSETQRNKGNFPGRFSGRQFSNSRSEMNVSTLELGDSALYLCASSLESAPIQYFGAGTRLSVL.

The chain's CDR3 is CASSEGPGGNTIYF. Written as DNA, the CDR3 is TGTGCCAGCAGTGAAGGACCCGGAGGAAACACCATATATTTT. The J gene is TRBJ1-3, the V gene TRBV25-1; D is unclear. This CDR3 comprises 14 residues. V gave up 2 bases and J gave up 4 bases, with 9 bases separating them. Germline CDR1 reads MGHDK; CDR2 reads SYGVNS.

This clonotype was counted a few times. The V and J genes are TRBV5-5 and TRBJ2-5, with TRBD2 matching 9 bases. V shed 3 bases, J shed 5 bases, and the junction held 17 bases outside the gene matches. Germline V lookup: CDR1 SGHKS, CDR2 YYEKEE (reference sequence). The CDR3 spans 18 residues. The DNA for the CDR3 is TGTGCCAGCAGCTCCCGCCCTCGGGGTAGCGGGAGCGATGAGACCCAGTACTTC. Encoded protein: CASSSRPRGSGSDETQYF.

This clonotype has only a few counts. The CDR3 here is CSAEGQGIYNEQFF. CDR3 sequence (DNA): TGCAGCGCCGAGGGACAGGGGATCTACAATGAGCAGTTCTTC. The rearrangement links TRBV29-1 to TRBJ2-1; 10 bases fit TRBD1. V lost 7 bases and J lost 3; bases outside the gene matches: 6. The germline CDR1 and CDR2 sequences are SQVTM and ANQGSEA. The CDR3 contains 14 residues.

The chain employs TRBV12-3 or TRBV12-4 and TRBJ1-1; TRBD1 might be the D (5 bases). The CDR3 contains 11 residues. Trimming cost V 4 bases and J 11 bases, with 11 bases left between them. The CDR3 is CASSSRVEAFF. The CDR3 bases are TGTGCCAGCAGTTCCAGGGTTGAGGCTTTCTTT.

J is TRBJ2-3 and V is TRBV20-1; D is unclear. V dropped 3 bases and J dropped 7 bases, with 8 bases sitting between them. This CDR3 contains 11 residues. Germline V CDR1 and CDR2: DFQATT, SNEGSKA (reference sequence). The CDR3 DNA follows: TGCAGTGCTAGTCGTGGGAATACGCAGTATTTT. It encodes CSASRGNTQYF.

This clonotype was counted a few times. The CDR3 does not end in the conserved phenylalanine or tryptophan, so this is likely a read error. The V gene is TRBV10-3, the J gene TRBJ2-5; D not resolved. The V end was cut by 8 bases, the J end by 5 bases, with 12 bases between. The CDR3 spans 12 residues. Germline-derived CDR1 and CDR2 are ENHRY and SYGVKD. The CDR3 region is CAISGSGETQYL. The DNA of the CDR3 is TGTGCCATCTCTGGCTCTGGGGAGACCCAGTACCTC.

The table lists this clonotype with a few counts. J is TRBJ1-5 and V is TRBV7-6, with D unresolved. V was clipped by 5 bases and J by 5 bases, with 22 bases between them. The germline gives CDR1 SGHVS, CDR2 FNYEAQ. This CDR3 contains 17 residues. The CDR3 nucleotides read TGTGCCAGCAGCCTTCTTGTGGCCCCAACCGCGGATCAGCCCCAGCATTTT. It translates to CASSLLVAPTADQPQHF.

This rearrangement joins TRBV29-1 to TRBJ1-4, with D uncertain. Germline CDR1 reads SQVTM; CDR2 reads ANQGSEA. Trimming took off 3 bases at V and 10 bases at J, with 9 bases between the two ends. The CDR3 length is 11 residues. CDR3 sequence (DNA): TGCAGCGTTGAGTCAACGGGAAAACTGTTTTTT. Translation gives CSVESTGKLFF.

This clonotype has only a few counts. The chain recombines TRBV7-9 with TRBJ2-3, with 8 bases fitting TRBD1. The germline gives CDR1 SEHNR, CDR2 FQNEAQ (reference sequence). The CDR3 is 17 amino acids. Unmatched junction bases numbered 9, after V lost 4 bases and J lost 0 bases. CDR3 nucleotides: TGTGCCAGCAGCTCCCCGGGACAGGACTTTAGCACAGATACGCAGTATTTT. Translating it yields CASSSPGQDFSTDTQYF.

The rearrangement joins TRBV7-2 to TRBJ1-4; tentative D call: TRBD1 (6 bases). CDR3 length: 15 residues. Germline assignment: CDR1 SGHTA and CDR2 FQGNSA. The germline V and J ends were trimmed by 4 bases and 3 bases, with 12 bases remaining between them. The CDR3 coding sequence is TGTGCCAGCAGCTCCGGACAGCTTTCTAATGAAAAACTGTTTTTT. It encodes CASSSGQLSNEKLFF.

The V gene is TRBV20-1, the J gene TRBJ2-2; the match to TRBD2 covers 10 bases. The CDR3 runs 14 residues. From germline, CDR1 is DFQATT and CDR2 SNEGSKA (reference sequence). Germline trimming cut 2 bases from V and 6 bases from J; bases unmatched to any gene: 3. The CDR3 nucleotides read TGCAGTGCTAGACTAGCGGGAGTCTCCGGGGAGCTGTTTTTT. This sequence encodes CSARLAGVSGELFF.

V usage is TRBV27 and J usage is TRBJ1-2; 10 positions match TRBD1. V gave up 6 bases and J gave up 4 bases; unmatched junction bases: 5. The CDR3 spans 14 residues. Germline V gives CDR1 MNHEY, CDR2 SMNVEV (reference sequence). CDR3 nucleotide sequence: TGTGCCAGCAGGAGGACAGGGGGTAGCTATGGCTACACCTTC. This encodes CASRRTGGSYGYTF.

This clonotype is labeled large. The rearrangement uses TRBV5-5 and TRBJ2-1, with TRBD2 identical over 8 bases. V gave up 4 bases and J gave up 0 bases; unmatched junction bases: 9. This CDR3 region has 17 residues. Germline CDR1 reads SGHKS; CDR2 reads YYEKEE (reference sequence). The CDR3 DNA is TGTGCCAGCAGCAACGGGGTAGCGGGATTCTCCTACAATGAGCAGTTCTTC. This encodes CASSNGVAGFSYNEQFF.

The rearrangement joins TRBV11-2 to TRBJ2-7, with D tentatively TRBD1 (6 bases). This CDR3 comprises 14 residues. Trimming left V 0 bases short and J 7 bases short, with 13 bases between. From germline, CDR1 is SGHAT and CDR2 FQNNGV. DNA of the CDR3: TGTGCCAGCAGCTTAGAACACAGGGTCGGGGAGCAGTACTTC. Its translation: CASSLEHRVGEQYF.